The T cell receptor (beta chain) described here comes from a study of PD-1 blockade in mismatch repair-deficient tumors. Measured with immunoSEQ multiplex PCR; TCRdb has only the in-frame clones, and not every one. The data contain about 51,000 clones, over 75% of them seen just once; the ten biggest clones take up about 8%. The sequencing used peripheral blood, collected around 19 weeks after starting pembrolizumab. This sequence originates from an adult with mismatch repair-deficient cancer.

The chain's CDR3 is CASIPSGGETQYF. The CDR3 DNA sequence: TGCGCCAGCATTCCTTCTGGGGGAGAGACCCAGTACTTC. V and J are TRBV10-2 and TRBJ2-5; D could derive from TRBD1 or TRBD2 (5 bases each). This CDR3 contains 13 residues. Germline V lookup: CDR1 WSHSY, CDR2 SAAADI. Trimming removed 7 bases at V and 4 bases at J, with 13 bases between.